Listed here are 23 T cell receptor beta chains from one sample, sequenced in a study of T cell responses to AZD1222 COVID-19 vaccine. Some clones are missing from TCRdb's copy, which holds only in-frame ones; the method was immunoSEQ multiplex PCR. The data show some 120,000 clones, 88% seen once. The sequences come from peripheral blood, collected on day 0 of AZD1222 vaccination. Receptor source: an adult in good health.

This clone has more than one count but fewer than ten. The J gene is TRBJ2-1, the V gene TRBV18; TRBD1 matches at 8 bases. Looked up from germline, CDR1 is KGHSH and CDR2 is LQKENI. The CDR3 totals 14 residues. V was clipped by 2 bases and J by 3 bases; unmatched bases: 0. The CDR3 here is CASSPGTGYNEQFF. Here the CDR3 DNA reads TGTGCCAGCTCACCAGGGACAGGCTACAATGAGCAGTTCTTC. The full variable domain, completed using reference TRBV18 and TRBJ2-1, is NAGVMQNPRHLVRRRGQEARLRCSPMKGHSHVYWYRQLPEEGLKFMVYLQKENIIDESGMPKERFSAEFPKEGPSILRIQQVVRGDSAAYFCASSPGTGYNEQFFGPGTRLTVL.

In its sample, this clone was seen a few times. The chain couples TRBV3-1 (or the pseudogene TRBV3-2) to TRBJ2-7; no clear D. This CDR3 spans 16 amino acids. The germline V and J ends were trimmed by 0 bases and 3 bases, with 15 bases remaining between them. Germline CDR1 and CDR2: LGHDT and YNNKEL (reference sequence). CDR3 nucleotide sequence: TGTGCCAGCAGCCAAGATTGGATGGGCAGCTACTACGAGCAGTACTTC. Translated: CASSQDWMGSYYEQYF.

The V and J genes are TRBV25-1 and TRBJ2-7, with D hard to call. The CDR3 covers 11 residues. V was clipped by 1 base and J by 3 bases, with 1 base between them. Germline lookup yields CDR1 MGHDK and CDR2 SYGVNS. DNA of the CDR3: TGTGCCAGCAGTGAATTCTACGAGCAGTACTTC. It specifies CASSEFYEQYF.

The chain recombines TRBV21-1 with TRBJ1-5; the DNA was not compared with TRBD1, the D call given in the table. TRBV21-1 is deemed a pseudogene. The length of the CDR3 is 15 residues. The CDR3 protein is CASSMTGGINQPQHF. The CDR3 DNA reads as TGTGCCAGCAGCATGACAGGGGGCATCAATCAGCCCCAGCATTTT.

This chain links TRBV5-1 with TRBJ1-5; 7 nucleotides line up with TRBD1. V lost 4 bases, J lost 5 bases, and 9 bases stayed unmatched. The CDR3 extends over 15 amino acids. CDR1 SGHRS and CDR2 YFSETQ come from the germline V gene. CDR3 nucleotide sequence: TGCGCCAGCAGCCTCGGGACAGACCCTGATCAGCCCCAGCATTTT. Translating it yields CASSLGTDPDQPQHF. Complete variable domain (other parts from reference TRBV5-1 and TRBJ1-5): KAGVTQTPRYLIKTRGQQVTLSCSPISGHRSVSWYQQTPGQGLQFLFEYFSETQRNKGNFPGRFSGRQFSNSRSEMNVSTLELGDSALYLCASSLGTDPDQPQHFGDGTRLSIL.

J is TRBJ1-1 and V is TRBV4-1, with D possibly being TRBD1 (5 bases). V gave up 4 bases and J gave up 2 bases, with 11 bases separating them. In germline, CDR1 is MGHRA, CDR2 YSYEKL. CDR3 length: 14 amino acids. The CDR3 here is CASSRNRKNTEAFF. CDR3 bases: TGCGCCAGCAGCCGCAACAGGAAAAACACTGAAGCTTTCTTT.

V and J are TRBV19 and TRBJ1-5; TRBD1 matches 10 bases. The CDR3 totals 16 residues. Germline assignment: CDR1 LNHDA and CDR2 SQIVND (reference sequence). V was pared by 5 bases and J by 0 bases, with 4 bases of the junction left unmatched. The CDR3 loop reads CASSYRQGASNQPQHF. The CDR3 DNA reads TGTGCCAGTAGTTACCGACAGGGGGCTAGCAATCAGCCCCAGCATTTT.

The chain carries TRBV6-6 and TRBJ1-3, with a weak D call TRBD1 (5 bases). Trimming left V 7 bases short and J 4 bases short, with 11 bases between. This CDR3 is 13 amino acids long. Germline-derived CDR1 and CDR2 are MNHNY and SVGAGI (reference sequence). The CDR3 loop is CASTRESGNTIYF. CDR3 sequence (DNA): TGTGCCAGCACCAGGGAGTCGGGAAACACCATATATTTT.

The rearrangement links TRBV11-2 to TRBJ1-5, with TRBD1 identical over 7 bases. Unmatched junction bases numbered 7, after V lost 1 base and J lost 7 bases. Germline-derived CDR1 and CDR2 are SGHAT and FQNNGV. The CDR3 is made up of 15 amino acids. As DNA, the CDR3 is TGTGCCAGCAGCTTAGGGAGTAACAGGGGACAGCCCCAGCATTTT. Its translation is CASSLGSNRGQPQHF.

J is TRBJ1-2 and V is TRBV7-2; TRBD1 is a possible D gene (5 bases). Deletions cut 3 bases from V and 0 bases from J, with 23 bases between. The CDR3 extends over 19 amino acids. Germline assignment: CDR1 SGHTA and CDR2 FQGNSA. The CDR3: CASSFDRGRRGKANYGYTF. The DNA of the CDR3 is TGTGCCAGCAGCTTTGATCGGGGCCGGCGAGGGAAGGCTAACTATGGCTACACCTTC.

CDR3 bases: TGCAGCGTTGAAAACGGGAATGAGCAGTTCTTC. This sequence encodes CSVENGNEQFF. The chain recombines TRBV29-1 with TRBJ2-1; no firm D call. The CDR3 has 11 amino acids. Germline V gene lookup returns CDR1 SQVTM and CDR2 ANQGSEA. The V end lost 2 bases, the J end lost 7 bases, and 6 bases lay between the germline ends.

The chain combines TRBV12-3 or TRBV12-4 with TRBJ1-2; 9 positions match TRBD1. V shed 6 bases, J shed 8 bases, and the junction held 7 bases outside the gene matches. The CDR3 has 13 residues. The CDR3 sequence: CASSPGQGGGYTF. As DNA, the CDR3 is TGTGCCAGCAGCCCGGGACAGGGTGGCGGCTACACCTTC.

V gene TRBV7-9 combines with J gene TRBJ2-3; TRBD1 agrees at 8 bases. V was pared by 6 bases and J by 4 bases, with 6 bases of the junction left unmatched. CDR3 size: 14 residues. Per the germline V gene, CDR1 is SEHNR and CDR2 is FQNEAQ (reference sequence). The CDR3 nucleotides read TGTGCCAGCAGGGAGACAGGGGCTCCAGATACGCAGTATTTT. Translation: CASRETGAPDTQYF.

This sequence joins TRBV7-3 and TRBJ2-1; TRBD1 or TRBD2 may be the D gene (5 bases each). Trimming took off 2 bases at V and 4 bases at J, with 12 bases between the two ends. This CDR3 is built from 15 residues. Germline V CDR1 and CDR2: SGHTA, FQGTGA. The CDR3: CASSLSRGPYNEQFF. CDR3 coding DNA: TGTGCCAGCAGCTTATCGAGGGGCCCGTACAATGAGCAGTTCTTC.

This chain uses TRBV3-1 (or the pseudogene TRBV3-2) with TRBJ1-1, with D hard to call. Trimming left V 2 bases short and J 3 bases short, with 10 bases between. The CDR3 consists of 14 residues. Germline V gene sequence: CDR1 LGHDT, CDR2 YNNKEL (reference sequence). This CDR3 reads CASSQRHGDTEAFF. The CDR3 nucleotides read TGTGCCAGCAGCCAAAGGCATGGGGACACTGAAGCTTTCTTT.

The chain employs TRBV14 and TRBJ2-7; 7 nucleotides agree with TRBD2. V gave up 3 bases and J gave up 2 bases; unmatched junction bases: 4. There are 14 residues in the CDR3. Germline CDR1 is SGHDN and CDR2 is FVKESK. CDR3 residues: CASSQGGTTYEQYF. For the CDR3, the DNA is TGTGCCAGCAGCCAGGGGGGGACTACCTACGAGCAGTACTTC.

The gene calls are TRBV28 and TRBJ1-3; D is unresolved. This CDR3 has 14 residues. Trimming took off 3 bases at V and 0 bases at J, with 6 bases between the two ends. Germline CDR1 MDHEN, CDR2 SYDVKM. The CDR3 here is CASSFGSSGNTIYF. The CDR3 DNA reads TGTGCCAGCAGTTTTGGGAGCTCTGGAAACACCATATATTTT.

This clone came up a few times. J is TRBJ2-7 and V is TRBV6-6; 9 nucleotides line up with TRBD1. The CDR3 consists of 14 residues. Looked up from germline, CDR1 is MNHNY and CDR2 is SVGAGI (reference sequence). The trim removed 6 bases at V and 1 base at J, leaving 4 bases unmatched. The CDR3 DNA follows: TGTGCCAGCAGGTGGGACAGGGTGTCCTACGAGCAGTACTTC. Translating it yields CASRWDRVSYEQYF.

The V call is TRBV9, the J call TRBJ1-3; D is uncertain. Germline V gives CDR1 SGDLS, CDR2 YYNGEE. Between the trimmed V and J ends, which lost 0 bases and 4 bases, there was a span of 11 bases. CDR3 length: 15 amino acids. CDR3 sequence (DNA): TGTGCCAGCAGCGTAGCACGATCGGGGGGAAACACCATATATTTT. Its translation is CASSVARSGGNTIYF. Looking up the rest from reference TRBV9 and TRBJ1-3 gives the full variable domain: DSGVTQTPKHLITATGQRVTLRCSPRSGDLSVYWYQQSLDQGLQFLIQYYNGEERAKGNILERFSAQQFPDLHSELNLSSLELGDSALYFCASSVARSGGNTIYFGEGSWLTVV.

The genes are TRBV6-2 or TRBV6-3 and TRBJ1-3; D not certain. The CDR3 length is 11 residues. Trimming stripped 6 bases from V and 7 bases from J, with 7 bases between. Germline V gives CDR1 MNHEY, CDR2 SVGEGT. The CDR3 is CASSLKNTIYF. For the CDR3, the DNA is TGTGCCAGCAGCCTGAAGAACACCATATATTTT.

The rearrangement joins TRBV5-6 to TRBJ1-1; perhaps TRBD1 as D (6 bases). The germline V gene has CDR1 SGHDT and CDR2 YYEEEE. The V end was cut by 2 bases, the J end by 4 bases, with 12 bases between. The CDR3 runs 14 residues. The CDR3: CASSLQGGGTEAFF. The CDR3 bases are TGTGCCAGCAGCTTACAGGGTGGAGGCACTGAAGCTTTCTTT.

J is TRBJ2-7 and V is TRBV11-2; tentatively, D is TRBD2 (5 bases). The germline V gene has CDR1 SGHAT and CDR2 FQNNGV. The CDR3 length is 15 residues. V lost 5 bases, J lost 2 bases, and 16 bases lay in between. The CDR3 DNA reads TGTGCCAGCAGCCTGTCGGGGAGTAGGACCTACGAGCAGTACTTC. It is translated as CASSLSGSRTYEQYF.

About this clone itself: The same CDR3 also results from other DNA sequences found in this sample. The chain combines TRBV30 with TRBJ2-2, with 11 bases identical to TRBD2. The V segment lost 3 bases and the J segment 1 base; nucleotides outside the gene matches: 4. This CDR3 contains 16 residues. Germline V lookup: CDR1 GTSNPN, CDR2 SVGIG (reference sequence). This CDR3 reads CAWSAGLAGNTGELFF. The CDR3 coding sequence is TGTGCCTGGAGCGCCGGACTAGCGGGGAACACCGGGGAGCTGTTTTTT.